The 32 T cell receptor beta chains below all came from one sample that was sequenced in a study of patients and donors after allogeneic stem cell transplantation. TCRdb re-called the RT-PCR reads with MiXCR, one entry per CDR3 protein. The sample lists tens of thousands of distinct CDR3 sequences; approximately 12% were seen once. The sequenced sample was blood, either unsorted or a sorted T cell fraction (not recorded which). These receptors originate from a human donor who was either an allogeneic HSCT recipient or a stem cell or donor lymphocyte infusion donor (not recorded which). It is not recorded whose cells these are; they may come from a transplant donor.

The CDR3 here is CSARTSGSIGNEQFF. CDR3 DNA: TGCAGTGCTAGAACTAGCGGGAGTATCGGCAATGAGCAGTTCTTC. The chain uses TRBV20-1 and TRBJ2-1; TRBD2 aligns across 11 bases. This CDR3 is built from 15 residues. J gave up 6 bases and V 2 bases, and 6 bases lay outside the gene matches. Germline V gives CDR1 DFQATT, CDR2 SNEGSKA (reference sequence).

This clonotype was recorded at least ten times. This CDR3 is CATSETGGVRGYTF. Written as DNA, the CDR3 is TGTGCCACCAGTGAAACAGGGGGCGTGCGGGGCTACACCTTC. The J gene is TRBJ1-2, the V gene TRBV24-1; TRBD1 matches 9 bases. Losses at the gene ends were 4 bases for V and 8 bases for J; bases not matched to a gene: 7. The CDR3 sequence is 14 residues long. Germline CDR1 is KGHDR and CDR2 is SFDVKD.

This clonotype occurred many times. The chain links TRBV28 to TRBJ2-7; D unresolved. The CDR3 has 12 amino acids. Looked up from germline, CDR1 is MDHEN and CDR2 is SYDVKM. Trimming shortened V by 0 bases and J by 2 bases, and 2 bases separated the two germline ends. This chain's CDR3 is CASSLWAYEQYF. Written as DNA, the CDR3 is TGTGCCAGCAGTTTATGGGCCTACGAGCAGTACTTC.

The CDR3 protein is CASSGGQGANDEQYF. CDR3 DNA sequence: TGCGCCAGCAGCGGAGGACAGGGGGCGAATGACGAGCAGTACTTC. V and J are TRBV5-1 and TRBJ2-7; 11 bases align to TRBD1. CDR1 SGHRS and CDR2 YFSETQ come from the germline V gene. V shed 4 bases, J shed 5 bases, and the junction held 8 bases outside the gene matches. The CDR3 has 15 residues.

The chain carries TRBV7-8 and TRBJ1-6, with D possibly matching TRBD1 (5 bases). Per the germline V gene, CDR1 is SGHVS and CDR2 is FQNEAQ. V was pared by 0 bases and J by 9 bases, with 18 bases between. The CDR3 loop spans 17 amino acids. CDR3 region: CASSLAVWGLQGSPLHF. In DNA form, the CDR3 reads TGTGCCAGCAGCTTAGCGGTATGGGGGTTACAAGGTTCACCCCTCCACTTT.

J is TRBJ2-1 and V is TRBV5-4; tentative D call: TRBD2 (6 bases). Germline V gene data show CDR1 as SGHNT and CDR2 as YYREEE (reference sequence). Trimming took 4 bases from V and 1 from J, leaving 18 bases between them. The CDR3 is 17 amino acids. CDR3 in amino acids: CASSERGGTGSYNEQFF. The DNA for the CDR3 is TGTGCCAGCAGCGAACGGGGCGGGACGGGTTCCTACAATGAGCAGTTCTTC.

Notes on this clonotype: Relative to the germline gene, one junction end is altered; a read error may explain this. V and J are TRBV5-1 and TRBJ2-3, with D possibly TRBD2 on 6 matching bases. The CDR3 loop spans 15 amino acids. Germline values: CDR1 SGHRS, CDR2 YFSETQ. For the CDR3, the DNA is TGCGCCAGCAGCTTGGAGCGGCGGGATTCAGATACGCAGTGTTTT. Amino acids: CASSLERRDSDTQCF.

This clonotype has at least ten counts. This chain links TRBV5-1 with TRBJ1-1; 10 nucleotides align to TRBD1. Unmatched junction bases numbered 11, after V lost 7 bases and J lost 2 bases. The CDR3 is 16 residues long. Germline values: CDR1 SGHRS, CDR2 YFSETQ. As DNA, the CDR3 is TGCGCCAGCTCCGATGACAGGGGGCGCGGTAACACTGAAGCTTTCTTT. Translated, it gives CASSDDRGRGNTEAFF.

The chain recombines TRBV19 with TRBJ2-1; D is ambiguous. V was cut by 5 bases and J by 6 bases, with 5 bases left in between. The germline V gene encodes CDR1 LNHDA and CDR2 SQIVND (reference sequence). The CDR3 is 11 amino acids. The CDR3 nucleotides are TGTGCCAGTAGTGAGGCCAATGAGCAGTTCTTC. Translating it yields CASSEANEQFF.

This clonotype came up a few times. The V gene is TRBV18, the J gene TRBJ1-1; D might be TRBD1 (6 bases). Germline V gene data show CDR1 as KGHSH and CDR2 as LQKENI. The CDR3 length is 15 residues. The V and J ends lost 3 bases and 4 bases respectively, with 15 bases between them. The DNA of the CDR3 is TGTGCCAGCTCACCCGACACAGGGTTTGGCACTGAAGCTTTCTTT. It translates to CASSPDTGFGTEAFF.

At least ten counts were recorded for this clonotype. The genes are TRBV27 and TRBJ1-4, with 8 bases matching TRBD1. The CDR3 has 15 amino acids. Germline trimming cut 3 bases from V and 8 bases from J; bases unmatched to any gene: 8. The V gene's germline CDR1 is MNHEY and CDR2 SMNVEV (reference sequence). The chain's CDR3 is CASSFFPGGPEKLFF. CDR3 DNA sequence: TGTGCCAGCAGTTTTTTCCCAGGGGGCCCCGAAAAACTGTTTTTT.

This clonotype was seen a few times. The chain combines TRBV11-2 with TRBJ1-4; D uncertain. The V end was cut by 5 bases, the J end by 4 bases, with 14 bases between. The CDR3 totals 15 residues. Germline V lookup: CDR1 SGHAT, CDR2 FQNNGV. The CDR3 DNA reads TGTGCCAGCAGCGATTTCTACACCTTTAATGAAAAACTGTTTTTT. The encoded protein is CASSDFYTFNEKLFF.

This clonotype showed up many times. The chain recombines TRBV20-1 with TRBJ2-7; tentatively, D is TRBD1 or TRBD2 (6 bases each). The germline V gene encodes CDR1 DFQATT and CDR2 SNEGSKA (reference sequence). Trimming left V 3 bases short and J 4 bases short, with 13 bases between. The CDR3 loop spans 13 amino acids. CDR3 DNA: TGCAGTGCTAGCGTCGGGGGCGAGTACGAGCAGTACTTC. Protein sequence: CSASVGGEYEQYF.

This rearrangement joins TRBV20-1 to TRBJ2-1; TRBD2 matches at 16 bases. After removal of 2 bases from V and 3 bases from J, the junction contained 4 bases not matched to a gene. The CDR3 has 17 amino acids. The germline V gene has CDR1 DFQATT and CDR2 SNEGSKA (reference sequence). The CDR3 DNA reads as TGCAGTGCTAGACCGGGACTAGCGGGAGGGTTCTACAATGAGCAGTTCTTC. Protein product: CSARPGLAGGFYNEQFF.

This clonotype was seen repeatedly, ten times or more. The chain is built from TRBV6-2 or TRBV6-3 and TRBJ2-7, with D perhaps matching TRBD1 (5 bases). V was shortened by 3 bases and J by 7 bases, with 22 bases between the two germline ends. The CDR3 length is 16 residues. CDR1 and CDR2 from the germline V gene are MNHEY and SVGEGT. CDR3 in amino acids: CASSYASGTGPLEQYF. As DNA, the CDR3 is TGTGCCAGCAGTTATGCGTCAGGAACAGGACCCCTGGAGCAGTACTTC.

The chain is built from TRBV6-2 or TRBV6-3 and TRBJ2-6; 8 nucleotides line up with TRBD1. This CDR3 has 18 amino acids. J gave up 0 bases and V 6 bases, and 10 bases lay outside the gene matches. Germline V gene sequence: CDR1 MNHEY, CDR2 SVGEGT. CDR3 nucleotide sequence: TGTGCCAGCAGGGACAGGGACTTCAAAAGCTCTGGGGCCAACGTCCTGACTTTC. It codes for CASRDRDFKSSGANVLTF.

The CDR3 loop reads CSAWDRGSYEQYF. DNA of the CDR3: TGCAGTGCCTGGGACAGGGGCAGCTACGAGCAGTACTTC. This rearrangement joins TRBV20-1 to TRBJ2-7; 10 nucleotides match TRBD1. Germline values: CDR1 DFQATT, CDR2 SNEGSKA (reference sequence). Trimming took 6 bases from V and 3 from J; bases not matched to a gene: 5. There are 13 residues in the CDR3.

The rearrangement links TRBV9 to TRBJ2-1; a possible D gene is TRBD2 (5 bases). Germline CDR1 SGDLS, CDR2 YYNGEE. V lost 4 bases and J 2 bases, leaving 13 bases between the germline ends. The CDR3 length is 15 residues. CDR3 protein: CASSPSGPPYNEQFF. The CDR3, as DNA: TGTGCCAGCAGCCCCAGCGGCCCACCCTACAATGAGCAGTTCTTC.

This clonotype was picked up a small number of times. This sequence joins TRBV12-3 or TRBV12-4 and TRBJ1-2; tentative D call: TRBD1 (5 bases). The V end was cut by 5 bases, the J end by 4 bases, with 8 bases between. The CDR3 has 12 residues. CDR3 DNA sequence: TGTGCCAGCAGTATCGGGACCTATGGCTACACCTTC. This translates into CASSIGTYGYTF.

This clonotype was recorded at least ten times. The chain carries TRBV25-1 and TRBJ1-5; D is uncertain. V lost 3 bases, J lost 6 bases, and 12 bases lay in between. The CDR3 consists of 14 residues. Germline values: CDR1 MGHDK, CDR2 SYGVNS. CDR3 protein: CASSEIRDSQPQHF. The CDR3 nucleotides read TGTGCCAGCAGTGAGATTAGGGATAGTCAGCCCCAGCATTTT.

V is TRBV29-1 and J is TRBJ1-5; D may be TRBD1 (5 bases). From germline, CDR1 is SQVTM and CDR2 ANQGSEA. The CDR3 covers 13 residues. The V gene lost 6 bases and the J gene lost 3 bases, with 12 bases spanning the gap. CDR3 DNA sequence: TGCAGCGTCGATCAGGGAGACAATCAGCCCCAGCATTTT. Translated, it gives CSVDQGDNQPQHF.

The chain employs TRBV27 and TRBJ2-7; D remains unclear. With 6 bases removed from V and 7 bases from J, the gap between germline ends came to 16 bases. The CDR3 has 13 amino acids. Germline CDR1 and CDR2: MNHEY and SMNVEV (reference sequence). CDR3 sequence: CASSDRFVVEQYF. CDR3 nucleotides: TGTGCCAGCAGCGATAGGTTCGTAGTTGAGCAGTACTTC.

V gene TRBV12-3 or TRBV12-4 combines with J gene TRBJ2-3, with TRBD2 as a possible D gene (5 bases). V lost 4 bases and J lost 5, with 16 bases in between. The CDR3 length is 15 residues. In DNA, the CDR3 is TGTGCCAGCAGTTATTTCGGGGTGAGACTAGATACGCAGTATTTT. Encoded protein: CASSYFGVRLDTQYF.

This clonotype was picked up a small number of times. The V and J genes are TRBV6-1 and TRBJ1-2; 9 bases align to TRBD1. Germline CDR1 reads MNHNS; CDR2 reads SASEGT. The CDR3 totals 13 residues. V lost 10 bases, J lost 7 bases, and 10 bases stayed unmatched. CDR3 nucleotide sequence: TGTGCCATCGAACAGGGGGCTCGCGGTGGCTACACCTTC. Translating gives CAIEQGARGGYTF.

Details on this clonotype: A much larger clone differs by one base, so this may be a read error. The chain combines TRBV20-1 with TRBJ1-4, with no clear D. This CDR3 contains 13 residues. Germline lookup yields CDR1 DFQATT and CDR2 SNEGSKA (reference sequence). The CDR3 region has the DNA TGCAGTGCCCTGGAAAGCCTTAATAAAAAACTGTTTTTT. This gives the protein CSALESLNKKLFF.

V gene TRBV12-3 or TRBV12-4 combines with J gene TRBJ2-1, with D uncertain. CDR3 length equals 12 residues. V lost 7 bases and J 6 bases, leaving 10 bases between the germline ends. For the CDR3, the DNA is TGTGCCAGCATGCGGAGCCGCAATGAGCAGTTCTTC. Translation gives CASMRSRNEQFF.

This clonotype was observed many times. This chain joins TRBV6-5 and TRBJ1-1, with TRBD1 as a possible D gene (6 bases). This CDR3 region has 12 residues. The V gene lost 8 bases and the J gene lost 3 bases, with 10 bases spanning the gap. Germline V gene lookup returns CDR1 MNHEY and CDR2 SVGAGI. This CDR3 reads CASSGGYTEAFF. The CDR3 DNA follows: TGTGCCAGCTCGGGGGGCTACACTGAAGCTTTCTTT.

This clonotype has at least ten counts. The V call is TRBV20-1, the J call TRBJ2-7, with 7 bases lining up with TRBD2. Germline lookup yields CDR1 DFQATT and CDR2 SNEGSKA (reference sequence). V trimming: 6 bases; J trimming: 0 bases; junction bases outside the gene matches: 8. The CDR3 spans 14 residues. CDR3 in amino acids: CSASGERDSYEQYF. CDR3 nucleotide sequence: TGCAGTGCGTCGGGCGAGCGGGACTCCTACGAGCAGTACTTC.

This clonotype is medium-sized by share. The genes are TRBV12-3 or TRBV12-4 and TRBJ2-1; D tentatively fits TRBD1 or TRBD2 (5 bases each). CDR3 length equals 16 residues. Trimming took 6 bases from V and 9 from J, leaving 24 bases between them. CDR3 loop: CASSESRDPGRCEQFF. In DNA, the CDR3 is TGTGCCAGCAGCGAATCCCGGGACCCGGGGCGCTGTGAGCAGTTCTTC.

The J gene is TRBJ1-1, the V gene TRBV7-9, with 11 bases fitting TRBD1. The CDR3 covers 18 residues. Germline trimming cut 5 bases from V and 4 bases from J; bases unmatched to any gene: 15. Germline loops: CDR1 SEHNR, CDR2 FQNEAQ (reference sequence). Here the CDR3 reads CASSIPRDRGIHRTEAFF. For the CDR3, the DNA is TGTGCCAGCAGCATTCCCCGGGACAGGGGGATTCATCGCACTGAAGCTTTCTTT.

This clonotype has at least ten counts. The genes are TRBV6-5 and TRBJ1-6; 7 nucleotides agree with TRBD1. The V gene end was trimmed by 0 bases and the J gene end by 8 bases; junction bases not matched to a gene: 1. CDR3 length: 14 amino acids. Germline V CDR1 and CDR2: MNHEY, SVGAGI. The CDR3 region has the DNA TGTGCCAGCAGTTACTCGGGACAGTATTCACCCCTCCACTTT. Protein sequence: CASSYSGQYSPLHF.

The chain carries TRBV27 and TRBJ2-1; 8 nucleotides align to TRBD2. This CDR3 has 16 residues. With V trimmed by 2 bases and J by 2 bases, 5 bases remained unmatched. Germline CDR1 and CDR2: MNHEY and SMNVEV (reference sequence). CDR3 amino acids: CASSLIIGRAYNEQFF. In DNA, the CDR3 is TGTGCCAGCAGTTTAATTATCGGGAGGGCCTACAATGAGCAGTTCTTC.